This is a list of T cell receptor beta chains from one sample in a study of T-cell reconstitution after alpha-beta-depleted transplantation in children. Using its own MiXCR run on the PCR reads, TCRdb lists one record per CDR3 protein. The top ten hold around 3.3% of the sample, which has about 540,000 distinct CDR3 sequences, roughly 18% seen once. The specimen comprised PBMCs from the stem cell graft donor, sampled from the stem cell graft. The receptors were sampled from a human donor who donated a stem cell graft to a child with acute lymphoblastic leukemia. CDR3s include the opening cysteine and the closing phenylalanine or tryptophan. A D gene is named only where the DNA matches it firmly. Expanded clones get a size class; other rows say once, few or many, or leave the size out.

size,J,D,V,DNA,CDR3
few,TRBJ2-1,TRBD2,TRBV20-1,TGCAGTGCCGAGGGGGGACTAGTGTTTGATGAGCAGTTCTTC,CSAEGGLVFDEQFF
few,TRBJ2-2,-,TRBV12-3/TRBV12-4,TGTGCCAGCAGTGGGGGGGAGCTGTTTTTT,CASSGGELFF
few,TRBJ1-6,-,TRBV5-1,TGCGCCAGCAGCCGCCGGGACGTCGTTCTAGATAATTCACCCCTCCACTTT,CASSRRDVVLDNSPLHF
-,TRBJ1-6,-,TRBV20-1,TGCAGTGCTAGAGATCTGCTGGGGACGGTTTCACCCCTCCACTTT,CSARDLLGTVSPLHF
few,TRBJ2-3,-,TRBV7-9,TGTGCCAGCAGCTCCCTCCTCCGGGACAGCGGGACGGATACGCAGTATTTT,CASSSLLRDSGTDTQYF
-,TRBJ2-7,TRBD2,TRBV24-1,TGTGCCACCAGTTGGTCTAGCGGGATGGGCGAGCAGTACTTC,CATSWSSGMGEQYF
-,TRBJ2-3,-,TRBV12-3/TRBV12-4,TGTACCCGCAGTTTAGGGGTAGGGAGGACGCCAAAAGGAGCAGATACGCAGTATTTT,CTRSLGVGRTPKGADTQYF
-,TRBJ2-3,-,TRBV5-1,TGCGCCAGCAGCAGAAGACAGACCAGCACAGATACGCAGTATTTT,CASSRRQTSTDTQYF
few,TRBJ2-2,TRBD1,TRBV7-9,TGTGCCAGCAGATCAGGGGGCAACGCCGGGGAGCTGTTTTTT,CASRSGGNAGELFF
-,TRBJ1-4,TRBD1,TRBV28,TGTGCCAGCAATAAGGGGGCGAATGAAAAACTGTTTTTT,CASNKGANEKLFF
-,TRBJ2-4,TRBD2,TRBV20-1,TGCAGTGCTCCGAGCGGGAGTGCTGACATTCAGTACTTC,CSAPSGSADIQYF
-,TRBJ2-1,TRBD2,TRBV5-1,TGCGCCAGCAGCTTGGATCGTCTAGCGGACCCCTACAATGAGCAGTTCTTC,CASSLDRLADPYNEQFF
few,TRBJ2-5,-,TRBV12-3/TRBV12-4,TGTGCCAGCGGAGACAGGCAAGAGACCCAGTACTTC,CASGDRQETQYF
few,TRBJ1-4,-,TRBV10-2,TGCGCCAGCAGTGAGTCGGGATTTGTGGAGGGCGGCGAAAAACTGTTTTTT,CASSESGFVEGGEKLFF
few,TRBJ1-1,TRBD1,TRBV9,TGTGCCAGCAGCGTAGGGGGGACAGCGGGGGGAAACACTGAAGCTTTCTTT,CASSVGGTAGGNTEAFF
-,TRBJ2-7,-,TRBV27,TGTGCCAGCAGACTTCAGGGCATCTCCTACGAGCAGTACTTC,CASRLQGISYEQYF
few,TRBJ2-2,TRBD1,TRBV20-1,TGCAGTGCTACGAGGACAGGGCAGGGCACCGGGGAGCTGTTTTTT,CSATRTGQGTGELFF
-,TRBJ2-1,TRBD2,TRBV19,TGTGCCAGTAGCCCAAGTATCAGCGGGACCAATGAGCAGTTCTTC,CASSPSISGTNEQFF
-,TRBJ1-4,-,TRBV20-1,TGCAGTGCTAGAGCCCCGGGTGAAAAACTGTTTTTT,CSARAPGEKLFF
-,TRBJ2-5,TRBD1,TRBV5-6,TGTGCCAGCAGCTTGGAACAGGGGGCCTTCCAAGAGACCCAGTACTTC,CASSLEQGAFQETQYF
few,TRBJ2-6,-,TRBV2,TGTGCCAGCAGTGAAAGCAGCCCTAGCCCTTTTTCTGGGGCCAACGTCCTGACTTTC,CASSESSPSPFSGANVLTF
-,TRBJ2-7,-,TRBV20-1,TGCAGTGCTAGAGATAGGCTAGCCTACGAGCAGTACTTC,CSARDRLAYEQYF
once,TRBJ1-1,-,TRBV7-3,TGTGCCAGCAGCTTATGGGCAGGGGTTGTGCGCACTGAAGCTTTCTTT,CASSLWAGVVRTEAFF
few,TRBJ1-4,-,TRBV7-6,TGTGCCAGCAGCTTAGGGGAGGCTGAAAAACTGTTTTTT,CASSLGEAEKLFF
few,TRBJ1-5,-,TRBV18,TGTGCCAGCTCACCAAGAGAGATTAGCAATCAGCCCCAGCATTTT,CASSPREISNQPQHF